Listed below are T cell receptor beta chains from one sample, sequenced in a study of T cells in Graves' hyperthyroidism and ophthalmopathy. TCRdb re-derived calls from the multiplex PCR reads in MiXCR, one entry per CDR3 protein. The sample consists of approximately 270,000 distinct CDR3 sequences, about 15% of them appearing once. Sequenced sample: blood. The receptors come from a woman aged 35 to 49 with Graves' hyperthyroidism that later progressed to Graves' ophthalmopathy. Each CDR3 is given without its conserved first and last residue.

v_gene: TRBV7-8
CDR3aa: ASSFNLGPNTEAF

v_gene: TRBV5-8
CDR3aa: ASATSGRAYEQY

v_gene: TRBV7-8
CDR3aa: ASSLVLASSYEQY

v_gene: TRBV28
CDR3aa: ASSAPSDRPLYGYT

v_gene: TRBV27
CDR3aa: ASSSITGTDYSNQPQH

v_gene: TRBV6-1
CDR3aa: ASRRPGLAGGVTGELF

v_gene: TRBV14
CDR3aa: ASSQKSGAHYEQY

v_gene: TRBV12-3/TRBV12-4
CDR3aa: ASSLYGNTIY

v_gene: TRBV28
CDR3aa: ASSVSGKGMSNQPQH

v_gene: TRBV6-1
CDR3aa: ASSPRYQETQY

v_gene: TRBV30
CDR3aa: AWSVQVHEQY

v_gene: TRBV14
CDR3aa: ASSHPGSDTQY

v_gene: TRBV9
CDR3aa: ASSLQGTRGLNEQF

v_gene: TRBV20-1
CDR3aa: SAREPTGAYGYT

v_gene: TRBV6-5
CDR3aa: ASSSPRQGEETQY

v_gene: TRBV3-1
CDR3aa: ASSQYYEQY

v_gene: TRBV6-1
CDR3aa: ASSYQIVNTEAF

v_gene: TRBV25-1
CDR3aa: ASSFAGTGGTGYT

v_gene: TRBV2
CDR3aa: ASREGTGGNTIY

v_gene: TRBV4-2
CDR3aa: ASSQDWGDDTDTQY

v_gene: TRBV2
CDR3aa: ASRATGGQETQY

v_gene: TRBV18
CDR3aa: ASSPPVRRGETQY

v_gene: TRBV2
CDR3aa: ASSAPFTGGPGDTEAF

v_gene: TRBV5-1
CDR3aa: ASSSQRGSLGETQY

v_gene: TRBV18
CDR3aa: ASSPGDRGLETQY

v_gene: TRBV6-1
CDR3aa: ASSPGSGGPSSGNTIY

v_gene: TRBV19
CDR3aa: ASVGDRPYEQY

v_gene: TRBV2
CDR3aa: ASSGQGGRRRTEAF

v_gene: TRBV27
CDR3aa: ASSFSGLAGPTDTQY

v_gene: TRBV6-2/TRBV6-3
CDR3aa: ASSYTPDPLGNTEAF

v_gene: TRBV6-5
CDR3aa: ASSYSSPVNTEAF

v_gene: TRBV6-2/TRBV6-3
CDR3aa: ASSYSTGTYGEKLF

v_gene: TRBV18
CDR3aa: ASSPKGLNQPQH

v_gene: TRBV14
CDR3aa: ASRLGGKNEQF

v_gene: TRBV27
CDR3aa: ASSPSTGGLISSSYEQY

v_gene: TRBV13
CDR3aa: ASSAANEQF

v_gene: TRBV28
CDR3aa: ASSYRGQNTEAF

v_gene: TRBV11-1
CDR3aa: ASSLTRYNEQF

v_gene: TRBV29-1
CDR3aa: SVEKGGATDTQY

v_gene: TRBV24-1
CDR3aa: ATSDLRGTESSYEQY

v_gene: TRBV20-1
CDR3aa: SARRRSGRSDTQY

v_gene: TRBV3-1
CDR3aa: ASSQGVLQGPNSPLH

v_gene: TRBV5-1
CDR3aa: ASSPRASGTTYNEQF

v_gene: TRBV6-1
CDR3aa: ALRTAEAF

v_gene: TRBV9
CDR3aa: ASSVEGSNQETQY

v_gene: TRBV6-2/TRBV6-3
CDR3aa: ASRPPAGRRDGYT

v_gene: TRBV5-1
CDR3aa: ASSFGTAWEQY

v_gene: TRBV20-1
CDR3aa: SARGQVTNVLT

v_gene: TRBV12-3/TRBV12-4
CDR3aa: ASSLLISVLY

v_gene: TRBV6-1
CDR3aa: ASSSTGYYYGYT

v_gene: TRBV28
CDR3aa: ASSLAIHSNQPQH

v_gene: TRBV6-1
CDR3aa: ASSESGPLNTEAF

v_gene: TRBV14
CDR3aa: ASSHRVLETQY

v_gene: TRBV10-3
CDR3aa: AISESRTGVPYEQY

v_gene: TRBV20-1
CDR3aa: SAGQQGRDEQF